This is a list of T cell receptor beta chains from one sample in a study of CD8+ T cells in alopecia areata. The assay was immunoSEQ multiplex PCR, and TCRdb's table has in-frame clones only and misses some. This sample carries more than 200,000 clones, roughly 69% of them seen once, and the ten largest clones take 1% to 1.5%. The sequences come from CD4+ T cells sorted from blood, collected at week 0. Every receptor here comes from a human donor with alopecia areata. Each CDR3 is given with its conserved first and last residue. For some rows the clone size is stated as once, few or many, or as a class when expanded; others skip it.

clone_size v_call cdr3_aa
. TRBV4-1 CASKVESNTDTQYF
. TRBV29-1 CSVQQETQYF
. TRBV29-1 CSVEGYQETQYF
. TRBV9 CASSPQGTGELFF
. TRBV9 CASSGRTFGNTIYF
. TRBV2 CASRATTGQNSPLHF
few TRBV29-1 CSVEEGAETQYF
. TRBV5-1 CASSLDGRANSPLHF
. TRBV7-9 CASSLVSQGAYEQYF
. TRBV6-5 CASSYSIPDRSYGYTF
. TRBV6-6 CASFGGYEKLFF
. TRBV2 CASRKSNGYTF
. TRBV25-1 CASSEVFETQYF
. TRBV29-1 CSAPLWQEDGYTF
. TRBV19 CASSIDGTLYGYTF
few TRBV21-1 CASSKALLKTQYF
. TRBV9 CASSVWDRVGSPLHF
. TRBV7-9 CASSLPGTPETQYF